The 31 T cell receptor beta chains presented below share a single source sample, sequenced in a study of coeliac disease. Only in-frame clones appear in the TCRdb table, and some are missing; sequencing was by immunoSEQ multiplex PCR. The data hold roughly 7,900 clones, with 55% to 65% observed a single time. The sequenced sample was lamina propria lymphocytes from the gut. The receptors were gathered from an older woman with active celiac disease.

This chain connects TRBV7-3 to TRBJ2-1; 11 bases match TRBD2. The V and J ends lost 5 bases and 9 bases, in that order; junction bases with no gene match: 6. The CDR3 runs to 14 residues. The germline gives CDR1 SGHTA, CDR2 FQGTGA. CDR3 DNA sequence: TGTGCCAGCAGCCTTAGCGGGAGGGCCGGTGAGCAGTTCTTC. It translates to CASSLSGRAGEQFF.

The V call is TRBV4-3, the J call TRBJ2-3; 9 bases line up with TRBD2. J lost 6 bases, V lost 0 bases, and 13 bases had no gene match. This CDR3 spans 18 amino acids. Germline assignment: CDR1 LGHNA and CDR2 YSLEER. The CDR3 reads CASSQESGGGAAADTQYF. The CDR3 DNA follows: TGCGCCAGCAGCCAAGAATCAGGCGGGGGGGCCGCGGCGGATACGCAGTATTTT.

The chain employs TRBV5-8 and TRBJ1-6, with TRBD1 matching over 9 bases. The CDR3 is 15 amino acids. Germline CDR1 and CDR2: SGHTS and YDEGEE. V shed 4 bases and J 8 bases; nucleotides not matched to a gene: 7. Here the CDR3 reads CASSRDRVGDSPLHF. CDR3 nucleotide sequence: TGTGCCAGCAGCCGGGACAGGGTCGGTGATTCACCCCTCCACTTT.

This clone is categorized as medium-sized. The chain has TRBV30 and TRBJ1-4; maybe TRBD1 (5 bases). Trimming left V 4 bases short and J 8 bases short, with 23 bases between. The CDR3 has 16 residues. Germline V gene data show CDR1 as GTSNPN and CDR2 as SVGIG (reference sequence). CDR3 DNA: TGTGCCTGGACCGGGCAGGGAGGAGGTCAGTACGAAAAACTGTTTTTT. It encodes CAWTGQGGGQYEKLFF.

V is TRBV30 and J is TRBJ1-3, with D unclear. This CDR3 has 15 residues. V was pared by 7 bases and J by 0 bases, with 16 bases between. Germline values: CDR1 GTSNPN, CDR2 SVGIG (reference sequence). The CDR3 reads CASSRAPNSGNTIYF. CDR3 nucleotides: TGTGCCTCATCGAGGGCCCCTAACTCTGGAAACACCATATATTTT.

The chain has TRBV6-5 and TRBJ1-1, with TRBD1 matching over 7 bases. Germline CDR1 reads MNHEY; CDR2 reads SVGAGI. The V gene end was trimmed by 5 bases and the J gene end by 6 bases; junction bases not matched to a gene: 6. The CDR3 totals 13 residues. The CDR3 spells CASSRRQGPEAFF. CDR3 DNA sequence: TGTGCCAGCAGTCGGCGACAGGGACCTGAAGCTTTCTTT.

This chain links TRBV9 with TRBJ1-1; the D is unclear. Germline V gene lookup returns CDR1 SGDLS and CDR2 YYNGEE. The CDR3 has 14 residues. V lost 1 base to trimming and J lost 1 base, with 8 bases between them. The CDR3, as DNA: TGTGCCAGCAGCGTACGCGTATCGAACACTGAAGCTTTCTTT. The encoded protein is CASSVRVSNTEAFF.

The chain has TRBV27 and TRBJ2-3; possible D gene TRBD2, 5 bases. With 3 bases removed from V and 4 bases from J, the gap between germline ends came to 14 bases. The V gene's germline CDR1 is MNHEY and CDR2 SMNVEV (reference sequence). The CDR3 runs to 15 residues. In DNA form, the CDR3 reads TGTGCCAGCAGTTTTTTCCTAGCTAGCCCAGATACGCAGTATTTT. Protein: CASSFFLASPDTQYF.

The V and J genes are TRBV11-2 and TRBJ2-1, with TRBD2 identical over 9 bases. This CDR3 comprises 12 residues. V was clipped by 7 bases and J by 7 bases; unmatched bases: 2. Germline lookup yields CDR1 SGHAT and CDR2 FQNNGV. DNA of the CDR3: TGTGCCAGCACTAGCGGGACGAATGAGCAGTTCTTC. Its translation: CASTSGTNEQFF.

The chain carries TRBV7-3 and TRBJ2-3; 12 bases fit TRBD2. The germline gives CDR1 SGHTA, CDR2 FQGTGA. CDR3 length equals 15 residues. The junction had 5 bases not matched to a gene; V was cut back by 6 bases and J by 4 bases. Written as DNA, the CDR3 is TGTGCCAGCAGATTACTAGCGGGAGGACCAGATACGCAGTATTTT. This gives the protein CASRLLAGGPDTQYF.

In this sample, this clone turned up a few times. This chain links TRBV11-2 with TRBJ1-1; D perhaps matches TRBD1 (5 bases). Germline assignment: CDR1 SGHAT and CDR2 FQNNGV. Trimming took off 4 bases at V and 13 bases at J, with 19 bases between the two ends. The CDR3 length is 13 residues. The CDR3 sequence: CASSSSGSKPDFF. The CDR3 DNA follows: TGTGCCAGCAGCTCCTCAGGGTCCAAGCCGGATTTCTTT.

This clone was picked up one time. The CDR3: CASSLHSGGTEAFF. Here the CDR3 DNA reads TGTGCCAGCAGTTTACACTCGGGAGGGACTGAAGCTTTCTTT. The chain is built from TRBV27 and TRBJ1-1; D call uncertain. This CDR3 region has 14 residues. V gave up 2 bases and J gave up 5 bases, with 12 bases separating them. Germline CDR1 is MNHEY and CDR2 is SMNVEV (reference sequence).

V and J are TRBV5-4 and TRBJ2-7, with 8 nucleotides matching TRBD2. Germline CDR1 and CDR2: SGHNT and YYREEE (reference sequence). This CDR3 is built from 14 residues. V was clipped by 4 bases and J by 6 bases; unmatched bases: 9. The DNA of the CDR3 is TGTGCCAGCAGCCGGGGGGGCAGGGAGGGCGAGCAGTACTTC. This encodes CASSRGGREGEQYF.

This rearrangement joins TRBV7-3 to TRBJ1-2, with D hard to call. Germline assignment: CDR1 SGHTA and CDR2 FQGTGA. V lost 5 bases to trimming and J lost 4 bases, with 8 bases between them. This CDR3 is 12 amino acids long. The CDR3 DNA sequence: TGTGCCAGCAGCGGGCGGGGCTATGGCTACACCTTC. As protein: CASSGRGYGYTF.

The V and J genes are TRBV11-2 and TRBJ1-5; 12 positions match TRBD1. The germline V gene has CDR1 SGHAT and CDR2 FQNNGV. V lost 3 bases, J lost 6 bases, and 6 bases stayed unmatched. The CDR3 totals 16 residues. The CDR3 nucleotides are TGTGCCAGCAGCTTGGGGACAGGGGGCTGGGGTCAGCCCCAGCATTTT. Protein sequence: CASSLGTGGWGQPQHF.

The rearrangement joins TRBV11-2 to TRBJ1-1; the match to TRBD1 covers 8 bases. The V gene end was trimmed by 5 bases and the J gene end by 8 bases; junction bases not matched to a gene: 4. CDR3 length equals 12 residues. Germline V gene data show CDR1 as SGHAT and CDR2 as FQNNGV. Here the CDR3 DNA reads TGTGCCAGCAGCCGTCGGACAGGGGAAGCTTTCTTT. Translated, it gives CASSRRTGEAFF. Filled out from reference TRBV11-2 and TRBJ1-1, the complete variable domain reads EAGVAQSPRYKIIEKRQSVAFWCNPISGHATLYWYQQILGQGPKLLIQFQNNGVVDDSQLPKDRFSAERLKGVDSTLKIQPAKLEDSAVYLCASSRRTGEAFFGQGTRLTVV.

This clone was recorded a few times. The chain couples TRBV29-1 to TRBJ2-3; 12 nucleotides match TRBD1. Germline assignment: CDR1 SQVTM and CDR2 ANQGSEA. After removal of 7 bases from V and 10 bases from J, the junction contained 15 bases not matched to a gene. The CDR3 length is 15 residues. CDR3 region: CSAVPGQGAGAAQYF. The CDR3 DNA is TGCAGCGCCGTCCCGGGACAGGGGGCTGGAGCCGCGCAGTATTTT.

The rearrangement joins TRBV4-1 to TRBJ2-7; TRBD1 agrees at 8 bases. The germline CDR1 and CDR2 sequences are MGHRA and YSYEKL. The V segment lost 0 bases and the J segment 2 bases; nucleotides outside the gene matches: 0. There are 14 residues in the CDR3. CDR3 residues: CASSQDRGPYEQYF. CDR3 in DNA: TGCGCCAGCAGCCAAGACAGGGGGCCCTACGAGCAGTACTTC.

The table lists this clone with a count of one. The V gene is TRBV29-1, the J gene TRBJ2-5, with TRBD2 matching 9 bases. V lost 6 bases, J lost 9 bases, and 11 bases stayed unmatched. The length of the CDR3 is 13 residues. Germline V gene data show CDR1 as SQVTM and CDR2 as ANQGSEA. CDR3 DNA sequence: TGCAGCGTCGTAGCGGGGGCCACGGTAGCCCAGTACTTC. Protein sequence: CSVVAGATVAQYF.

This sequence joins TRBV7-2 and TRBJ2-7; 7 bases agree with TRBD1. Germline assignment: CDR1 SGHTA and CDR2 FQGNSA. There are 14 residues in the CDR3. V trimming: 5 bases; J trimming: 4 bases; junction bases outside the gene matches: 8. The CDR3 loop is CASSRNRGSYEQYF. Written as DNA, the CDR3 is TGTGCCAGCAGCCGCAACAGGGGATCATACGAGCAGTACTTC.

The V gene is TRBV7-2, the J gene TRBJ2-3; unclear D gene. Trimming cost V 1 base and J 2 bases, with 7 bases left between them. Germline lookup yields CDR1 SGHTA and CDR2 FQGNSA. This CDR3 has 14 residues. The CDR3 protein is CASSLDGPTDTQYF. CDR3 DNA: TGTGCCAGCAGCTTAGATGGGCCCACAGATACGCAGTATTTT. Supplemented by reference TRBV7-2 and TRBJ2-3, the full variable domain reads GAGVSQSPSNKVTEKGKDVELRCDPISGHTALYWYRQSLGQGLEFLIYFQGNSAPDKSGLPSDRFSAERTGGSVSTLTIQRTQQEDSAVYLCASSLDGPTDTQYFGPGTRLTVL.

J is TRBJ2-1 and V is TRBV5-4; D remains ambiguous. Trimming shortened V by 3 bases and J by 6 bases, and 7 bases separated the two germline ends. This CDR3 is 12 amino acids long. Germline CDR1 and CDR2: SGHNT and YYREEE (reference sequence). Here the CDR3 DNA reads TGTGCCAGCAGCTCCGAGATCAATGAGCAGTTCTTC. Amino acids: CASSSEINEQFF.

The V gene is TRBV4-1, the J gene TRBJ1-1; 10 nucleotides line up with TRBD1. The CDR3 totals 18 residues. Germline CDR1 reads MGHRA; CDR2 reads YSYEKL. V was clipped by 3 bases and J by 3 bases; unmatched bases: 13. The DNA of the CDR3 is TGCGCCAGCAGCCACAAGACAGAACCGGGACAGGGGTACACTGAAGCTTTCTTT. Protein: CASSHKTEPGQGYTEAFF.

About this clone: Its ends do not fully match the called genes, so a read error is possible. This chain links TRBV29-1 with TRBJ1-1; 10 bases are shared with TRBD1. Germline V gene sequence: CDR1 SQVTM, CDR2 ANQGSEA. This CDR3 has 11 residues. As DNA, the CDR3 is TGCAGCTTTGACAGGGGGCGCAGGGCTTTCTTT. Residues: CSFDRGRRAFF.

The chain couples TRBV2 to TRBJ2-5; D gene unclear. The CDR3 consists of 11 residues. Germline assignment: CDR1 SNHLY and CDR2 FYNNEI. Trimming left V 7 bases short and J 4 bases short, with 7 bases between. CDR3 loop: CASNIAETQYF. The CDR3 region has the DNA TGTGCCAGCAATATAGCAGAGACCCAGTACTTC.

The rearrangement uses TRBV1 and TRBJ1-1; the listed D gene, TRBD1, was not tested against the DNA. TRBV1 is flagged as a pseudogene. The CDR3 length is 18 residues. CDR3 in amino acids: CTSSQRVPADRSNTEAFF. In DNA, the CDR3 is TGCACCAGCAGCCAACGGGTTCCGGCCGACAGGTCGAACACTGAAGCTTTCTTT.

The chain links TRBV7-3 to TRBJ1-6; perhaps TRBD1 as D (6 bases). Germline V gene lookup returns CDR1 SGHTA and CDR2 FQGTGA. The ends were cut back, 9 bases at V and 7 bases at J, with 19 bases in the middle. The CDR3 runs 15 residues. The CDR3 loop reads CARTPPGQCNSPLHF. The CDR3 DNA follows: TGTGCCAGAACTCCACCGGGACAATGCAATTCACCCCTCCACTTT. Full variable domain (remainder filled in from reference TRBV7-3 and TRBJ1-6): GAGVSQTPSNKVTEKGKYVELRCDPISGHTALYWYRQSLGQGPEFLIYFQGTGAADDSGLPNDRFFAVRPEGSVSTLKIQRTERGDSAVYLCARTPPGQCNSPLHFGNGTRLTVT.

The chain is built from TRBV5-8 and TRBJ2-3, with 12 nucleotides matching TRBD2. This CDR3 region has 15 residues. The germline V gene encodes CDR1 SGHTS and CDR2 YDEGEE. Trimming cost V 4 bases and J 2 bases; bases outside gene matches: 2. CDR3 sequence: CASSPSGGATDTQYF. The CDR3 DNA reads as TGTGCCAGCAGCCCTAGCGGGGGGGCCACAGATACGCAGTATTTT.

This chain joins TRBV19 and TRBJ1-1; maybe TRBD1 (5 bases). The V gene's germline CDR1 is LNHDA and CDR2 SQIVND (reference sequence). The CDR3 is 11 residues long. The CDR3 nucleotides are TGTGCAACGGGGGACTTGGCTGAAGCTTTCTTT. Its protein product is CATGDLAEAFF.

The chain employs TRBV19 and TRBJ1-5; weak D call: TRBD1 (5 bases). Germline CDR1 LNHDA, CDR2 SQIVND (reference sequence). The CDR3 covers 12 residues. Trimming removed 6 bases at V and 7 bases at J, with 10 bases between. DNA for the CDR3: TGTGCCAGTAGCAGGGTCGGGCAGCCCCAGCATTTT. This codes for CASSRVGQPQHF.

This chain joins TRBV12-1 and TRBJ1-1; the table's D gene call, TRBD1, was not cross checked with the DNA. TRBV12-1 is flagged as a pseudogene. This CDR3 has 16 residues. The CDR3, as DNA: TGTGCCAGCAGCTCGGGACAGAAATTTGACTACACTGAAGCTTTCTTT. Protein product: CASSSGQKFDYTEAFF.